A single sample is the source of the 23 T cell receptor beta chains below, sequenced in a study of OX40 agonist ivuxolimab in advanced cancers. Sequencing used immunoSEQ multiplex PCR; TCRdb keeps in-frame clones, though not all of them. The sample lists tens of thousands of clones, 92% occurring once. The specimen comprised CD4+ or CD8+ T cells sorted from blood, sampled in a trial of the OX40 agonist ivuxolimab. The receptors shown here come from an adult with an advanced solid tumor such as melanoma, head and neck, liver or kidney cancer.

The V gene is TRBV14, the J gene TRBJ1-1; no definite D call. Per the germline V gene, CDR1 is SGHDN and CDR2 is FVKESK. Trimming removed 2 bases at V and 3 bases at J, with 4 bases between. The CDR3 totals 12 residues. Written as DNA, the CDR3 is TGTGCCAGCAGCCAATACGACACTGAAGCTTTCTTT. Translation gives CASSQYDTEAFF. Full variable domain (rest looked up from reference TRBV14 and TRBJ1-1): EAGVTQFPSHSVIEKGQTVTLRCDPISGHDNLYWYRRVMGKEIKFLLHFVKESKQDESGMPNNRFLAERTGGTYSTLKVQPAELEDSGVYFCASSQYDTEAFFGQGTRLTVV.

The V and J genes are TRBV11-3 and TRBJ2-5; 11 bases agree with TRBD2. The germline V gene encodes CDR1 SGHNT and CDR2 YENEEA. This CDR3 region has 17 residues. V was pared by 1 base and J by 3 bases, with 7 bases of the junction left unmatched. Written as DNA, the CDR3 is TGTGCCAGCAGCTTAGGCGCCGTGACTAGCGGGAAAGAGACCCAGTACTTC. Amino acid sequence: CASSLGAVTSGKETQYF.

This clone was seen once. J is TRBJ1-1 and V is TRBV27, with D possibly being TRBD1 (5 bases). V gave up 3 bases and J gave up 7 bases, with 12 bases separating them. The CDR3 is made up of 13 amino acids. Germline V lookup: CDR1 MNHEY, CDR2 SMNVEV (reference sequence). The CDR3 DNA follows: TGTGCCAGCAGTTTCCAGGAAGACAGTGAAGCTTTCTTT. It encodes CASSFQEDSEAFF.

The chain employs TRBV5-5 and TRBJ2-1; D is possibly TRBD1 (7 bases). The CDR3 contains 16 residues. With 3 bases removed from V and 4 bases from J, the gap between germline ends came to 17 bases. Germline lookup yields CDR1 SGHKS and CDR2 YYEKEE (reference sequence). The CDR3 region has the DNA TGTGCCAGCAGCTGGGGAGCAGGGGGAGGTTACAATGAGCAGTTCTTC. Its translation: CASSWGAGGGYNEQFF. Filled out from reference TRBV5-5 and TRBJ2-1, the complete variable domain reads DAGVTQSPTHLIKTRGQQVTLRCSPISGHKSVSWYQQVLGQGPQFIFQYYEKEERGRGNFPDRFSARQFPNYSSELNVNALLLGDSALYLCASSWGAGGGYNEQFFGPGTRLTVL.

This clone was seen only a few times. The chain carries TRBV4-2 and TRBJ1-2; 8 bases fit TRBD1. The CDR3 spans 14 residues. Germline-derived CDR1 and CDR2 are LGHNA and YNFKEQ. With 4 bases clipped from V and 4 bases from J, the junction kept 5 bases outside the gene matches. Here the CDR3 reads CASSLQGESYGYTF. The CDR3 nucleotides read TGTGCCAGCAGCCTACAGGGGGAGAGCTATGGCTACACCTTC.

This sequence joins TRBV2 and TRBJ2-3; D possibly uses TRBD1 or TRBD2 (5 bases each). There are 15 residues in the CDR3. V was clipped by 4 bases and J by 5 bases, with 16 bases between them. The germline V gene encodes CDR1 SNHLY and CDR2 FYNNEI. The CDR3 loop reads CASSGAGTRVDTQYF. In DNA, the CDR3 is TGTGCCAGCAGTGGGGCAGGGACCAGGGTAGATACGCAGTATTTT.

The chain carries TRBV5-1 and TRBJ1-1; TRBD1 agrees at 7 bases. Trimming cost V 3 bases and J 2 bases; bases outside gene matches: 10. Germline loops: CDR1 SGHRS, CDR2 YFSETQ. The CDR3 runs to 16 residues. The CDR3 region is CASSSQATGSNTEAFF. The CDR3 region has the DNA TGCGCCAGCAGCTCTCAGGCGACAGGGAGCAACACTGAAGCTTTCTTT.

The chain links TRBV11-3 to TRBJ2-2; the D is unclear. The CDR3 has 15 amino acids. Germline V gene lookup returns CDR1 SGHNT and CDR2 YENEEA. V was clipped by 3 bases and J by 5 bases, with 13 bases between them. CDR3 bases: TGTGCCAGCAGCTTCCTCGAGGCGGATACCGGGGAGCTGTTTTTT. This sequence encodes CASSFLEADTGELFF.

This chain uses TRBV7-3 with TRBJ2-5, with a possible D match to TRBD1 (6 bases). Per the germline V gene, CDR1 is SGHTA and CDR2 is FQGTGA. There are 14 residues in the CDR3. Trimming left V 5 bases short and J 4 bases short, with 14 bases between. CDR3 sequence: CASSVLQGGETQYF. The CDR3 nucleotides are TGTGCCAGCAGCGTCTTACAGGGCGGAGAGACCCAGTACTTC.

The table lists this clone with a few counts. CDR3 residues: CAWSVLGGGGEAFF. CDR3 in DNA: TGTGCCTGGAGTGTACTCGGAGGAGGCGGTGAAGCTTTCTTT. The genes are TRBV30 and TRBJ1-1; D is unresolved. The CDR3 is 14 amino acids. Trimming cost V 0 bases and J 7 bases, with 15 bases left between them. Germline loops: CDR1 GTSNPN, CDR2 SVGIG (reference sequence). Looking up the rest from reference TRBV30 and TRBJ1-1 gives the full variable domain: SQTIHQWPATLVQPVGSPLSLECTVEGTSNPNLYWYRQAAGRGLQLLFYSVGIGQISSEVPQNLSASRPQDRQFILSSKKLLLSDSGFYLCAWSVLGGGGEAFFGQGTRLTVV.

For the CDR3, the DNA is TGTGCCAGCAGTCAATCCGGGACGGTGATGGGAGAAAAACTGTTTTTT. It yields the protein CASSQSGTVMGEKLFF. The rearrangement joins TRBV27 to TRBJ1-4, with a possible D match to TRBD1 (5 bases). Germline lookup yields CDR1 MNHEY and CDR2 SMNVEV (reference sequence). The CDR3 sequence is 16 residues long. Trimming took off 5 bases at V and 8 bases at J, with 21 bases between the two ends.

CDR3 in amino acids: CAGQWRGPQLYGYTF. The CDR3 DNA reads as TGTGCCGGCCAATGGAGGGGACCACAACTTTATGGCTACACCTTC. This chain joins TRBV30 and TRBJ1-2, with D possibly matching TRBD1 (5 bases). The CDR3 has 15 amino acids. Between the trimmed V and J ends, which lost 8 bases and 5 bases, there was a span of 24 bases. Germline V lookup: CDR1 GTSNPN, CDR2 SVGIG (reference sequence).

The V and J genes are TRBV12-5 and TRBJ2-3, with D unresolved. Deletions cut 0 bases from V and 5 bases from J, with 6 bases between. The CDR3 covers 13 residues. Germline CDR1 LGHNT, CDR2 FRNRAP. The chain's CDR3 is CASGLVAEDTQYF. The CDR3, as DNA: TGTGCTAGTGGTTTGGTCGCGGAAGATACGCAGTATTTT.

The rearrangement uses TRBV7-9 and TRBJ1-4, with D uncertain. The V gene lost 1 base and the J gene lost 8 bases, with 11 bases spanning the gap. The germline V gene has CDR1 SEHNR and CDR2 FQNEAQ (reference sequence). The CDR3 runs 14 residues. CDR3 in DNA: TGTGCCAGCAGCTTAGTGGGCCTTGGAGAAAAACTGTTTTTT. Encoded protein: CASSLVGLGEKLFF.

The chain joins TRBV4-1 to TRBJ1-5; TRBD1 matches at 9 bases. CDR3 length: 13 amino acids. J lost 6 bases, V lost 8 bases, and 5 bases had no gene match. CDR1 is MGHRA, CDR2 YSYEKL, per germline. Here the CDR3 DNA reads TGCGCCAGCGCGGGACAGGGCGGTCAGCCCCAGCATTTT. Protein product: CASAGQGGQPQHF.

J is TRBJ1-5 and V is TRBV10-2; 9 bases align to TRBD1. The V segment lost 2 bases and the J segment 4 bases; nucleotides outside the gene matches: 12. Germline CDR1 WSHSY, CDR2 SAAADI. This CDR3 contains 18 residues. Here the CDR3 reads CASSEGDRVGRWNQPQHF. In DNA, the CDR3 is TGCGCCAGCAGTGAGGGGGACAGGGTCGGTCGCTGGAATCAGCCCCAGCATTTT.

Only one count was recorded for this clone. This chain connects TRBV27 to TRBJ2-3; D may be TRBD1 or TRBD2 (5 bases each). Per germline, CDR1 MNHEY and CDR2 SMNVEV (reference sequence). This CDR3 has 16 residues. Trimming shortened V by 3 bases and J by 8 bases, and 21 bases separated the two germline ends. The CDR3 DNA reads as TGTGCCAGCAGTTTCCGTGGGGGTTCCCCCCGAGGTACGCAGTATTTT. Amino acid sequence: CASSFRGGSPRGTQYF.

The rearrangement joins TRBV21-1 to TRBJ2-1. TRBV21-1 is designated a pseudogene. This CDR3 comprises 14 residues. In DNA form, the CDR3 reads TGTGCCAGCAGCAAAAGAGGGGTTGGGGATGAGCAGTTCTTC. This translates into CASSKRGVGDEQFF.

The chain uses TRBV18 and TRBJ1-4; perhaps TRBD1 as D (6 bases). The V end lost 0 bases, the J end lost 8 bases, and 16 bases lay between the germline ends. The CDR3 is made up of 16 amino acids. CDR1 is KGHSH and CDR2 is LQKENI in the germline V gene. For the CDR3, the DNA is TGTGCCAGCTCACCACCTTTGCAGGGGCCGGGGGAAAAACTGTTTTTT. Amino acid sequence: CASSPPLQGPGEKLFF.

The rearrangement uses TRBV19 and TRBJ2-1; D may be TRBD1 (5 bases). Germline CDR1 and CDR2: LNHDA and SQIVND (reference sequence). V shed 4 bases and J shed 5 bases, with 12 bases lying between them. CDR3 length: 14 residues. The CDR3 nucleotides are TGTGCCAGTAGTAGGCAGGGCGGACACAATGAGCAGTTCTTC. Its protein product is CASSRQGGHNEQFF.

This rearrangement joins TRBV6-1 to TRBJ1-5, with no clear D. CDR3 length: 13 amino acids. Trimming left V 6 bases short and J 7 bases short, with 13 bases between. CDR1 is MNHNS and CDR2 is SASEGT in the germline V gene. CDR3 residues: CASRPTQEQPQHF. The DNA for the CDR3 is TGTGCCAGCAGGCCAACGCAAGAGCAGCCCCAGCATTTT.

The chain uses TRBV10-2 and TRBJ2-5; 7 bases fit TRBD2. The V and J ends lost 7 bases and 2 bases, in that order; junction bases with no gene match: 4. CDR3 size: 13 residues. Germline V CDR1 and CDR2: WSHSY, SAAADI. This CDR3 is CASTGGWQETQYF. In DNA form, the CDR3 reads TGCGCCAGCACGGGGGGTTGGCAAGAGACCCAGTACTTC.

For this clone: The junction shows a germline mismatch at one end, possibly a read error. The rearrangement joins TRBV7-8 to TRBJ1-1; TRBD1 matches 7 bases. Germline CDR1 is SGHVS and CDR2 is FQNEAQ. The CDR3 runs to 15 residues. As DNA, the CDR3 is TGTGCCAGCAGCCCCCGGACAGGTTCGAACGCTGAAGCTTTCTTT. This sequence encodes CASSPRTGSNAEAFF.